These T cell receptor beta chains were read from a single sample in a study of cytomegalovirus exposure and HLA in healthy donors. TCRdb keeps only in-frame clones here, not all; method: immunoSEQ multiplex PCR. The table records more than 85,000 clones, 89% of them present only once. Input material: PBMCs. Receptors originate from a woman aged 18-29 years in good health and CMV-seronegative. Both conserved end residues are part of each CDR3. D genes are given only for firm matches. The size field is filled for only some rows; it gives once, few, many or a size class.

cdr3_aa cdr3_nt v_call d_call j_call clone_size
CASSGGDRGFYGYTF TGTGCCAGCAGCGGGGGGGACAGGGGTTTTTATGGCTACACCTTC TRBV11-2 TRBD1 TRBJ1-2 NA
CASSRTGVSNQPQHF TGTGCCAGCTCACGTACAGGGGTTAGCAATCAGCCCCAGCATTTT TRBV18 TRBD1 TRBJ1-5 NA
CASSSGLNYNEQFF TGTGCCAGCAGCTCGGGACTAAACTACAATGAGCAGTTCTTC TRBV5-8 TRBD2 TRBJ2-1 NA
CASSQGHQGTEAFF TGTGCCAGCAGCCAAGGGCATCAGGGCACTGAAGCTTTCTTT TRBV4-2 NA TRBJ1-1 NA
CASSRGGGDNEQYF TGTGCCAGCAGCCGAGGCGGGGGGGATAACGAGCAGTACTTC TRBV5-4 TRBD2 TRBJ2-7 NA
CASSTRQGLYEQYF TGTGCCAGCAGCACACGACAGGGGCTCTACGAGCAGTACTTC TRBV7-6 TRBD1 TRBJ2-7 NA
CASSPPVRANTEAFF TGTGCCAGCTCACCACCGGTCAGGGCGAACACTGAAGCTTTCTTT TRBV18 NA TRBJ1-1 NA
CASSVGQGNQPQHF TGTGCCAGCAGCGTAGGTCAGGGAAATCAGCCCCAGCATTTT TRBV9 NA TRBJ1-5 NA
CASNLLAGGPNEQFF TGTGCCAGCAACCTACTAGCGGGAGGCCCAAATGAGCAGTTCTTC TRBV2 TRBD2 TRBJ2-1 NA
CASSLATGNTEAFF TGCGCCAGCAGCTTGGCCACGGGGAACACTGAAGCTTTCTTT TRBV5-1 NA TRBJ1-1 few
CASSPSTYQGLETQYF TGTGCCAGCAGTCCGTCTACTTATCAGGGCTTGGAGACCCAGTACTTC TRBV9 NA TRBJ2-5 NA
CASSGSGSADTQYF TGTGCCAGCAGTGGTAGCGGGAGTGCAGATACGCAGTATTTT TRBV6-4 TRBD2 TRBJ2-3 few
CASSSRDTRAGGYTF TGTGCCAGCAGTTCGAGGGACACCCGGGCGGGTGGCTACACCTTC TRBV28 NA TRBJ1-2 NA
CASRYPRVAGERVNEQFF TGTGCCAGCAGGTATCCCCGGGTAGCGGGAGAGAGGGTCAATGAGCAGTTCTTC TRBV7-9 TRBD2 TRBJ2-1 NA
CASSFPQGGYEQYF TGTGCCAGCAGTTTCCCCCAGGGGGGCTACGAGCAGTACTTC TRBV28 NA TRBJ2-7 NA
CSVVPGSYNEQFF TGCAGCGTTGTTCCGGGCTCCTACAATGAGCAGTTCTTC TRBV29-1 NA TRBJ2-1 once
CAWSVGETQYF TGTGCCTGGAGTGTCGGTGAGACCCAGTACTTC TRBV30 NA TRBJ2-5 NA
CASSVGASGTYEQYF TGTGCCAGCAGCGTAGGGGCTAGCGGAACCTACGAGCAGTACTTC TRBV9 TRBD2 TRBJ2-7 NA
CASRQGQGYGYTF TGTGCCAGCAGACAAGGACAGGGGTATGGCTACACCTTC TRBV7-3 TRBD1 TRBJ1-2 many
CASSPGRGGYTDTQYF TGCGCCAGCAGCCCTGGGCGGGGGGGATACACAGATACGCAGTATTTT TRBV5-1 TRBD2 TRBJ2-3 NA
CASRGTGEGEQYF TGTGCCAGCAGGGGGACAGGGGAGGGCGAGCAGTACTTC TRBV6-1 TRBD1 TRBJ2-7 NA
CASSLVGQPSTDTQYF TGTGCCAGCAGCTTAGTTGGGCAGCCTAGCACAGATACGCAGTATTTT TRBV7-2 NA TRBJ2-3 once